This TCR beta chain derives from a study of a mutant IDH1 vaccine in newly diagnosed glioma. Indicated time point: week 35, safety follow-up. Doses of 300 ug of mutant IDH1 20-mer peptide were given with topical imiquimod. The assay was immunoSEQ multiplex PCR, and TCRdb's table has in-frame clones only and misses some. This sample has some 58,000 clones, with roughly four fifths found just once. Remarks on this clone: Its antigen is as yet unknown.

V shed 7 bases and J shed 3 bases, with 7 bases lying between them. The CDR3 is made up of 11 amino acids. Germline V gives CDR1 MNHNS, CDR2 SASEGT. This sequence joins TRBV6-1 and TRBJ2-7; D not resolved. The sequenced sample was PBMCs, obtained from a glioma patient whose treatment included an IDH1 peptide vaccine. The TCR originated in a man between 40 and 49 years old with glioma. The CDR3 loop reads CASIMNYEQYF. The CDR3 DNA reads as TGTGCCAGCATTATGAACTACGAGCAGTACTTC.